This T cell receptor beta chain was found in a study of identifying expanded T cells in peripheral blood. Details on this clone: What it binds is unknown.

The CDR3 is 13 residues long. CDR1 and CDR2 (germline): LNHNV, YYDKDF (reference sequence). V lost 6 bases to trimming and J lost 2 bases, with 10 bases between them. This table comes from immunoSEQ multiplex PCR, and its TCRdb copy is limited to in-frame clones, with some not included. The sample lists fewer than 130,000 clones, 85% to 90% seen once, with about 16% in the top ten. Broader study findings: Variance in clone template counts between approximately 2-week samples significantly increased with total template count across all healthy donors.

The sample taken for sequencing was blood. This clonotype was sampled from a person aged 18 to 69 in good health. The chain uses TRBV15 and TRBJ2-5; D is ambiguous. The CDR3 coding sequence is TGTGCCACCAGATCGGCGTCGCAAGAGACCCAGTACTTC. Its protein is CATRSASQETQYF.